This entry features one TCR beta chain sequence. Its antigen is unidentified. Profiling relied on immunoSEQ multiplex PCR, and the TCRdb table lists in-frame clones only, not all of them. Here the sample spans some 150,000 clones, around 88% being singletons. This sample was included in a study of T cell responses to AZD1222 COVID-19 vaccine. Study-wide results and limits: Only after the peak T cell response were repertoires sampled. Clonal diversity may have been underestimated in mostly white British donors.

Germline CDR1 MNHEY, CDR2 SMNVEV (reference sequence). The CDR3 has 16 amino acids. The trim removed 3 bases at V and 10 bases at J, leaving 11 bases unmatched. This specimen consisted of peripheral blood, obtained on day 0 of MenACWY control vaccination. The receptor was isolated from an adult in good health. The V call is TRBV27, the J call TRBJ1-6, with 8 bases that match TRBD1. Here the CDR3 DNA reads TGTGCCAGCAGTTTCTTACGGACAGGGCTCTACTCACCCCTCCACTTT. Translated, it gives CASSFLRTGLYSPLHF.